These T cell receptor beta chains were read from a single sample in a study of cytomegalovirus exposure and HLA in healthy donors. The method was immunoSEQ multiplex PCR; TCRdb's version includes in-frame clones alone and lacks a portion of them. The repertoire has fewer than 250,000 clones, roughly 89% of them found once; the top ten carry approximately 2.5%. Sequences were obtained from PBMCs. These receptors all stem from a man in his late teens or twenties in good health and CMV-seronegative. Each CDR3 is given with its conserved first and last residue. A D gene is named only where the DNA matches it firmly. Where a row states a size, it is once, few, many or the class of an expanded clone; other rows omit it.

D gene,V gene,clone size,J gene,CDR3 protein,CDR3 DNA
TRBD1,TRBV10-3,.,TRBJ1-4,CAISESVTGVKEKLFF,TGTGCCATCAGTGAGTCGGTGACAGGGGTGAAGGAAAAACTGTTTTTT
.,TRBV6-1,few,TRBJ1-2,CASSGDTYGYTF,TGTGCCAGCAGTGGGGACACATATGGCTACACCTTC
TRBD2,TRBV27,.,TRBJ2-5,CASSLSGGGWETQYF,TGTGCCAGCAGTTTAAGCGGGGGCGGGTGGGAGACCCAGTACTTC
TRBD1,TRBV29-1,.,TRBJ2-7,CSVNRGPEQYF,TGCAGCGTCAACAGGGGGCCCGAGCAGTACTTC
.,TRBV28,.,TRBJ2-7,CASTMGSSYEQYF,TGTGCCAGCACCATGGGCTCCTCCTACGAGCAGTACTTC
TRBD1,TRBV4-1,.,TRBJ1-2,CASSHGQGSNGYTF,TGCGCCAGCAGCCACGGACAGGGCTCGAATGGCTACACCTTC
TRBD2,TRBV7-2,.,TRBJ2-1,CASSSLAGVDNEQFF,TGTGCCAGCAGCTCACTAGCGGGGGTAGACAATGAGCAGTTCTTC
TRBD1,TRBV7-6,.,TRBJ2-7,CASSLAGTGGYEQYF,TGTGCCAGCAGCTTAGCCGGGACAGGGGGCTACGAGCAGTACTTC
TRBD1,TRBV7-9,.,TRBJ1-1,CASSFSPGTGGVTEAFF,TGTGCCAGCAGCTTTTCCCCCGGGACAGGGGGAGTCACTGAAGCTTTCTTT
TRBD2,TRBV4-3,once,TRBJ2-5,CASSQGLLAGGPGETQYF,TGCGCCAGCAGCCAAGGATTACTAGCGGGGGGCCCGGGGGAGACCCAGTACTTC
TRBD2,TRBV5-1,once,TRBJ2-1,CASSSSGGSYNEQFF,TGCGCCAGCAGCTCTAGCGGGGGTTCCTACAATGAGCAGTTCTTC
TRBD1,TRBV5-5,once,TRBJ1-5,CASSLGWTGAGQPQHF,TGTGCCAGCAGCTTGGGGTGGACAGGGGCGGGCCAGCCCCAGCATTTT
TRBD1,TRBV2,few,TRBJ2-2,CASGTGYGTGELFF,TGTGCCAGCGGGACAGGGTATGGCACCGGGGAGCTGTTTTTT
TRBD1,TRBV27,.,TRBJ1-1,CASSFVDRVEGPNTEAFF,TGTGCCAGCAGTTTTGTCGACAGGGTGGAGGGGCCGAACACTGAAGCTTTCTTT
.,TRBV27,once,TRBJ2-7,CASSKTVYEQYF,TGTGCCAGCAGTAAGACAGTTTACGAGCAGTACTTC
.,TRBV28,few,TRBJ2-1,CASSRLGREQFF,TGTGCCAGCAGCCGGCTAGGCCGCGAGCAGTTCTTC
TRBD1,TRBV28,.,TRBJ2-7,CASSLWIPGQGYEQYF,TGTGCCAGCAGTTTATGGATACCGGGACAGGGATACGAGCAGTACTTC
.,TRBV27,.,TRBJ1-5,CASSFPNQPQHF,TGTGCCAGCAGTTTTCCAAATCAGCCCCAGCATTTT
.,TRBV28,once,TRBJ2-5,CASTRRDGEETQYF,TGTGCCAGCACCAGGCGGGACGGAGAAGAGACCCAGTACTTC
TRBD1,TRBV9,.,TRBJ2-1,CASSVGTGDNEQFF,TGTGCCAGCAGCGTAGGGACAGGGGACAATGAGCAGTTCTTC
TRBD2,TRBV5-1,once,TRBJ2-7,CASSFGTSDSLNFYEQYF,TGCGCCAGCAGCTTCGGGACTAGCGACTCTCTCAATTTCTACGAGCAGTACTTC
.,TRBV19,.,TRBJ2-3,CASSRGTLSTDTQYF,TGTGCCAGTAGCCGCGGGACCCTTAGCACAGATACGCAGTATTTT
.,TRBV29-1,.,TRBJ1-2,CSVRQDGYTF,TGCAGCGTTCGACAGGATGGCTACACCTTC
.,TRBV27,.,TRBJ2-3,CASSWSVGERADTQYF,TGTGCCAGCAGTTGGTCGGTGGGGGAGCGGGCAGATACGCAGTATTTT
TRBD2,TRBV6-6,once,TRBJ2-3,CASKRDGGTDTQYF,TGTGCCAGCAAGCGGGATGGCGGCACAGATACGCAGTATTTT
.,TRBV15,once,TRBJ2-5,CATSRDQGETQYF,TGTGCCACCAGCAGAGATCAGGGAGAGACCCAGTACTTC
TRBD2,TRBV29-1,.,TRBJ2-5,CSVANSGREETQYF,TGCAGCGTCGCAAATAGCGGGAGGGAAGAGACCCAGTACTTC
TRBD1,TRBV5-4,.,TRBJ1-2,CASSLGAAGGAYGYTF,TGTGCCAGCAGCTTGGGGGCGGCAGGGGGCGCCTATGGCTACACCTTC
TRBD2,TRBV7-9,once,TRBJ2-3,CASSSGASGGTDTQYF,TGTGCCAGCAGCTCAGGTGCTAGCGGGGGCACAGATACGCAGTATTTT
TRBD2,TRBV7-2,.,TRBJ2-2,CATGLAGVITGELFF,TGTGCCACGGGACTAGCGGGAGTAATCACCGGGGAGCTGTTTTTT
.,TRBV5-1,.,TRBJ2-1,CASSGRVGGFQFF,TGCGCCAGCAGCGGGAGGGTCGGGGGCTTCCAGTTCTTC
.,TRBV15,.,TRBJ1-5,CATSRGFNQPQHF,TGTGCCACCAGCAGGGGCTTCAATCAGCCCCAGCATTTT
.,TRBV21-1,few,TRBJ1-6,CASSEDDRLF,TGTGCCAGCAGCGAAGACGACAGGCTGTTT
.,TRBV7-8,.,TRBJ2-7,CASEGGAGTSYEQYF,TGTGCCAGTGAGGGGGGGGCAGGGACCTCCTACGAGCAGTACTTC
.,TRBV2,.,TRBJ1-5,CASSAGYSNQPQHF,TGTGCCAGCAGTGCCGGTTATAGCAATCAGCCCCAGCATTTT
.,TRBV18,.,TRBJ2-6,CASSPSGSSGANVLTF,TGTGCCAGCTCACCTTCCGGGAGCTCTGGGGCCAACGTCCTGACTTTC
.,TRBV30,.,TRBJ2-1,CAFLPGSSYNEQFF,TGTGCCTTCCTTCCGGGAAGCTCCTACAATGAGCAGTTCTTC
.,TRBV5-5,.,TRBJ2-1,CASSPLLNPNEQFF,TGTGCCAGCAGCCCCTTACTCAATCCCAATGAGCAGTTCTTC
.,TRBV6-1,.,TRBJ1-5,CASREQWTKGQPQHF,TGTGCCAGCAGGGAACAATGGACAAAAGGTCAGCCCCAGCATTTT
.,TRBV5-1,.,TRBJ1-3,CASSLDGAGNTIYF,TGCGCCAGCAGCTTGGATGGGGCCGGAAACACCATATATTTT